This T cell receptor (beta chain) was obtained from a study of T cells after yellow fever vaccination. Study background: Flow sorting relied on CD3, CD45RA, CCR7 and CD95 to obtain EM, EMRA, CM and Tscm memory subsets.

V shed 0 bases and J shed 0 bases, with 6 bases lying between them. The CDR3 is 14 amino acids. Per the germline V gene, CDR1 is SGDLS and CDR2 is YYNGEE. The study made its TCR cDNA through 5'RACE template switching. That step introduced a universal primer site along with UMIs. TCRdb ran MiXCR on the 5' RACE reads and lists one entry per CDR3 protein. The sample holds 15,000 or so distinct CDR3 sequences, approximately 6.8% seen once. This clonotype was found many times. The rearrangement uses TRBV9 and TRBJ1-1; D is undetermined. The sequencing here drew on PBMCs, either bulk or a sorted T-cell subset (CD4+, CD8+, memory, or dextramer-sorted; not recorded which), taken on the day of the yellow fever booster vaccination. The clonotype originates from a young man who received the YFV17D yellow fever vaccine. CDR3 residues: CASSVDSVNTEAFF. Written as DNA, the CDR3 is TGTGCCAGCAGCGTAGATTCGGTGAACACTGAAGCTTTCTTT.